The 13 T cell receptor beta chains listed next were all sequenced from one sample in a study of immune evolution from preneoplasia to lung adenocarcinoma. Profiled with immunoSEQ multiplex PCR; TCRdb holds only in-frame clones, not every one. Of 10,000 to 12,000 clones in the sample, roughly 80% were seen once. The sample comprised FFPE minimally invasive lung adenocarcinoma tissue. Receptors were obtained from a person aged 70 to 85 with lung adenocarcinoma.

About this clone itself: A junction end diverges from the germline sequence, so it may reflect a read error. The DNA for the CDR3 is TGCAGCGTTGAGGGACTAGCGGGGGCCGAGAAGTACTTC. It yields the protein CSVEGLAGAEKYF. The rearrangement links TRBV29-1 to TRBJ2-7; 14 bases align to TRBD2. CDR3 length equals 13 residues. CDR1 and CDR2 from the germline V gene are SQVTM and ANQGSEA.

This CDR3 reads CSVEQGMNTEAFF. The CDR3 DNA reads as TGCAGCGTGGAACAGGGAATGAACACTGAAGCTTTCTTT. The chain combines TRBV29-1 with TRBJ1-1; D possibly corresponds to TRBD1 (6 bases). The CDR3 loop spans 13 amino acids. Per the germline V gene, CDR1 is SQVTM and CDR2 is ANQGSEA. The germline V and J ends were trimmed by 6 bases and 0 bases, with 11 bases remaining between them.

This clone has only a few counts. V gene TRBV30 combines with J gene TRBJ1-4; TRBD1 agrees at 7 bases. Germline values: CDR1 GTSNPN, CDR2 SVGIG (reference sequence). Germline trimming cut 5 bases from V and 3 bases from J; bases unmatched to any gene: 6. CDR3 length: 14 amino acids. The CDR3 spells CAWSRTGPNEKLFF. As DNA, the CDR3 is TGTGCCTGGTCGAGGACAGGCCCTAATGAAAAACTGTTTTTT.

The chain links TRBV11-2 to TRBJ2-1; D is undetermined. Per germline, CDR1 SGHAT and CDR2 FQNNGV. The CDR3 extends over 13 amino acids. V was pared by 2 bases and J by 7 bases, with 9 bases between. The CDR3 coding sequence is TGTGCCAGCAGCTTACTTACTGTAAATGAGCAGTTCTTC. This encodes CASSLLTVNEQFF.

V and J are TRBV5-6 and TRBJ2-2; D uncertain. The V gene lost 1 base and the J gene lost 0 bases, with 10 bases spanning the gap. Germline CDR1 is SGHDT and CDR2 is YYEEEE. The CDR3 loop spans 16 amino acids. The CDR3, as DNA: TGTGCCAGCAGCTTGAGGACGAGTACGAACACCGGGGAGCTGTTTTTT. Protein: CASSLRTSTNTGELFF.

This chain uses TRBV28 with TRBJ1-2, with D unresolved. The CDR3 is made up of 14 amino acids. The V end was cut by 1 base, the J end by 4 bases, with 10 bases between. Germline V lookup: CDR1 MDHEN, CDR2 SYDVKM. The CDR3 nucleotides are TGTGCCAGCAGTTTATCCCTTACCCCCTATGGCTACACCTTC. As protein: CASSLSLTPYGYTF.

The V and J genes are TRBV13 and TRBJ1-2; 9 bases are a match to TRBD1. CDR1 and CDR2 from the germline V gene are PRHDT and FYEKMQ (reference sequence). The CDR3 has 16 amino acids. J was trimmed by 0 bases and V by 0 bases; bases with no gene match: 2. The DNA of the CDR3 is TGTGCCAGCAGCTTAGGGGACAGGGGTCCTAACTATGGCTACACCTTC. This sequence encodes CASSLGDRGPNYGYTF.

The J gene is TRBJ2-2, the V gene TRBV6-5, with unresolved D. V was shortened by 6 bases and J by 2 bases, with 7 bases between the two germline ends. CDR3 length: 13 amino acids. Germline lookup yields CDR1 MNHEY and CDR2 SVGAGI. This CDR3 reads CASRAANTGELFF. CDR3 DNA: TGTGCCAGCAGGGCAGCCAACACCGGGGAGCTGTTTTTT.

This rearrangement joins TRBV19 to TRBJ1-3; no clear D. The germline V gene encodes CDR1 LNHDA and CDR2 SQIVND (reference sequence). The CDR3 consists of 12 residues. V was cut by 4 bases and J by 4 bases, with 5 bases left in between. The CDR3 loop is CASSNWGNTIYF. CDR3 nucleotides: TGTGCCAGTAGTAACTGGGGAAACACCATATATTTT.

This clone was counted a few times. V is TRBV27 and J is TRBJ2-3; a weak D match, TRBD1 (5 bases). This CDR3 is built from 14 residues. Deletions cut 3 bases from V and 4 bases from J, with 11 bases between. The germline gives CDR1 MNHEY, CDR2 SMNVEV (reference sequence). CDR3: CASSFRQGADTQYF. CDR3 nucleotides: TGTGCCAGCAGTTTTCGGCAGGGCGCAGATACGCAGTATTTT.

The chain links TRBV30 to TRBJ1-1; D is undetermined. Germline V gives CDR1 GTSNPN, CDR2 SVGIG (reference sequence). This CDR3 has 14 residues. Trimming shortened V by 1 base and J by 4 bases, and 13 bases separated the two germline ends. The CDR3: CAWSGKTFSTEAFF. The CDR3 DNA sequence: TGTGCCTGGAGTGGAAAGACCTTCAGCACTGAAGCTTTCTTT.

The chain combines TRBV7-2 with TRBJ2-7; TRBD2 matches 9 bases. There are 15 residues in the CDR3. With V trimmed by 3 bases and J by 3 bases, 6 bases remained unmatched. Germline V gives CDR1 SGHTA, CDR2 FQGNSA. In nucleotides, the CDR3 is TGTGCCAGCAGCTTGATGGCTAGCGGGAACTACGAGCAGTACTTC. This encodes CASSLMASGNYEQYF.

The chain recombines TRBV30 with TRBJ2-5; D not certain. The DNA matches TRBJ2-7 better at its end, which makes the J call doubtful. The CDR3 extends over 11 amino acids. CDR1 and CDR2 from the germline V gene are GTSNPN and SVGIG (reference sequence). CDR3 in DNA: TGTGCCTGGAGGATAAGGTCCGAGCAGTACTTC. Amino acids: CAWRIRSEQYF.